The clone carrying this T cell receptor beta chain occurred a few times. Its matching antigen is unknown. The CDR3 extends over 16 amino acids. CDR1 and CDR2 from the germline V gene are MNHNS and SASEGT. V lost 9 bases, J lost 0 bases, and 18 bases lay in between. This sample's time point: persistent/refractory GD, antithyroid drugs over 5 years with positive TRAb. Following extraction of RNA from PBMCs, that RNA was used to make the TCR library. The data were taken from a study of regulatory T cells in long-lasting Graves disease. Study results and limitations: Among samples with persistent disease, TRBV28, TRBJ1-2 and TRBJ2-5 were favored. Owing to a sample size that was small, accuracy may have been reduced.

Construction of TCR beta libraries relied on iRepertoire HTBI primers and on Arm-PCR targeting CDR3 regions. Original analysis: Samples collectively showed around 56 TRBV and approximately 13 TRBJ segments. TCRdb analysed the multiplex PCR reads with MiXCR anew, one entry per CDR3 protein. TCRdb, rather than the study authors, made the V and J calls. The data hold 400,000 or so distinct CDR3 sequences, with roughly a quarter observed a single time. This sequence was found in a female donor with Graves disease. The source material was peripheral blood mononuclear cells (PBMCs), sampled when the disease was refractory, from a patient treated with antithyroid drugs. V is TRBV6-1 and J is TRBJ1-3; D gene uncertain. The CDR3 protein is CASLEDRSFSGNTIYF. CDR3 in DNA: TGTGCCAGTTTAGAAGACCGCTCCTTCTCTGGAAACACCATATATTTT.